The 8 T cell receptor beta chains listed next were all sequenced from one sample in a study of OX40 agonist ivuxolimab in advanced cancers. TCRdb keeps only in-frame clones here, not all; method: immunoSEQ multiplex PCR. The sample includes some 20,000 clones, around nine tenths of them seen just once. The sequencing here drew on CD4+ or CD8+ T cells sorted from blood, taken in a trial of the OX40 agonist ivuxolimab. These receptors all stem from an adult with an advanced solid tumor such as melanoma, head and neck, liver or kidney cancer.

V usage is TRBV5-4 and J usage is TRBJ2-1; D tentatively fits TRBD1 or TRBD2 (5 bases each). V lost 5 bases and J lost 7, with 16 bases in between. The length of the CDR3 is 14 residues. Germline CDR1 is SGHNT and CDR2 is YYREEE (reference sequence). The CDR3 loop is CASSYYGTGNEQFF. CDR3 nucleotides: TGTGCCAGCAGTTACTACGGGACGGGGAATGAGCAGTTCTTC.

In its sample, this clone was seen once. The V call is TRBV10-2, the J call TRBJ2-7; TRBD1 agrees at 7 bases. J gave up 2 bases and V 9 bases, and 7 bases lay outside the gene matches. Germline V gene sequence: CDR1 WSHSY, CDR2 SAAADI. This CDR3 region has 13 residues. The DNA for the CDR3 is TGCGCCAGTAAAATCACAGGGGCCTACGAGCAGTACTTC. Its protein product is CASKITGAYEQYF.

This clone was seen just once. Here the CDR3 DNA reads TGTGCCAGCAGCTTAGACCCTTCTTACCGCCAAGAGACCCAGTACTTC. Its protein product is CASSLDPSYRQETQYF. This chain uses TRBV7-8 with TRBJ2-5; unclear D gene. Germline assignment: CDR1 SGHVS and CDR2 FQNEAQ. Trimming took off 1 base at V and 1 base at J, with 13 bases between the two ends. The CDR3 totals 16 residues.

The chain joins TRBV10-1 to TRBJ2-1, with 8 bases lining up with TRBD1. From germline, CDR1 is WNHNN and CDR2 SYGVQD (reference sequence). Trimming cost V 2 bases and J 3 bases; bases outside gene matches: 6. This CDR3 spans 16 amino acids. Here the CDR3 reads CASSEAKTGDYNEQFF. The CDR3 DNA reads as TGCGCCAGCAGTGAGGCCAAGACAGGGGACTACAATGAGCAGTTCTTC.

V gene TRBV10-2 combines with J gene TRBJ2-1; D possibly corresponds to TRBD2 (6 bases). This CDR3 spans 14 amino acids. Germline V lookup: CDR1 WSHSY, CDR2 SAAADI. V was shortened by 3 bases and J by 3 bases, with 9 bases between the two germline ends. The CDR3 sequence is CASSDGLYYNEQFF. The DNA for the CDR3 is TGCGCCAGCAGTGACGGACTATACTACAATGAGCAGTTCTTC.

This clone was observed once. The chain has TRBV11-2 and TRBJ2-3, with D hard to call. The CDR3 runs to 14 residues. CDR1 is SGHAT and CDR2 is FQNNGV in the germline V gene. V was shortened by 5 bases and J by 5 bases, with 14 bases between the two germline ends. CDR3 nucleotides: TGTGCCAGCAGCCAGAGACCAGGCGGAGATACGCAGTATTTT. Encoded protein: CASSQRPGGDTQYF.

This clone was detected only once. The chain has TRBV19 and TRBJ2-7; D tentatively reads TRBD1 or TRBD2 (5 bases each). Between the trimmed V and J ends, which lost 1 base and 3 bases, there was a span of 10 bases. The CDR3 has 14 residues. CDR1 is LNHDA, CDR2 SQIVND, per germline (reference sequence). The CDR3 coding sequence is TGTGCCAGTAGTATAGGGGACCGAGTCTACGAGCAGTACTTC. Protein product: CASSIGDRVYEQYF. Full variable domain (remainder filled in from reference TRBV19 and TRBJ2-7): DGGITQSPKYLFRKEGQNVTLSCEQNLNHDAMYWYRQDPGQGLRLIYYSQIVNDFQKGDIAEGYSVSREKKESFPLTVTSAQKNPTAFYLCASSIGDRVYEQYFGPGTRLTVT.

The chain has TRBV13 and TRBJ1-4; 9 bases map to TRBD1. Per the germline V gene, CDR1 is PRHDT and CDR2 is FYEKMQ (reference sequence). CDR3 size: 14 residues. V was clipped by 5 bases and J by 5 bases; unmatched bases: 3. Here the CDR3 DNA reads TGTGCCAGCAGCACGACAGGGGGAAATGAAAAACTGTTTTTT. Amino acids: CASSTTGGNEKLFF.